The rows below give T cell receptor beta chains drawn from one sample of a study of T cells in Graves' hyperthyroidism and ophthalmopathy. TCRdb processed the multiplex PCR reads anew with MiXCR; each CDR3 protein has one entry. The table lists hundreds of thousands of distinct CDR3 sequences, around a third of them singletons. The sequencing sample was made of blood. Every receptor here comes from a woman aged 40-49 years with Graves' hyperthyroidism. Each CDR3 is given with its conserved first and last residue. The D gene is left open where the match is weak. Size is omitted from some rows. Given values are once, few, many or a class for expanded clones.

d_gene	abundance	v_gene	j_gene	CDR3nt	CDR3aa
NA	few	TRBV19	TRBJ1-5	TGTGCCAGTAGGCGAGGGGTACTTTTTCCCCAGCATTTT	CASRRGVLFPQHF
TRBD2	many	TRBV29-1	TRBJ2-7	TGCAGCGCCGGCGGGGGGGGGTACGAGCAGTACTTC	CSAGGGGYEQYF
TRBD1	few	TRBV6-5	TRBJ1-2	TGTGCCAGCAGTACCCAGGGGGGAAACGGCTACACCTTC	CASSTQGGNGYTF
NA	NA	TRBV7-3	TRBJ2-7	TGTGCCAGCAGCTCCTCAGGGGGGCATTCCTACGAGCAGTACTTC	CASSSSGGHSYEQYF
TRBD2	NA	TRBV10-3	TRBJ2-2	TGTGCCATCCTGAAGCTAGCGGGAAACACCGGGGAGCTGTTTTTT	CAILKLAGNTGELFF
NA	many	TRBV7-9	TRBJ1-3	TGTGCCAGCAGGCGAGGTGGGTCCGGAAACACCATATATTTT	CASRRGGSGNTIYF
TRBD1	many	TRBV7-9	TRBJ1-1	TGTGCCAGCAGCTTCACACGCAGGGGGGTCACTGAAGCTTTCTTT	CASSFTRRGVTEAFF
NA	NA	TRBV7-6	TRBJ2-7	TGTGCCAGCAGCCAAGTCGGCGGGATGGGGTCCTACGAGCAGTACTTC	CASSQVGGMGSYEQYF
TRBD1	NA	TRBV6-7	TRBJ1-1	TGTGCCAGCAGCTGGGGGGGGACAGCCATGAACACTGAAGCTTTCTTT	CASSWGGTAMNTEAFF
NA	many	TRBV10-3	TRBJ1-2	TGTGCCATCAGTAAAGTCGGGGGTGAGGGCTACACCTTC	CAISKVGGEGYTF
TRBD1	many	TRBV5-5	TRBJ1-2	TGTGCCAGCAGCTTACGGGACAGCCCCTATGGCTACACCTTC	CASSLRDSPYGYTF
NA	NA	TRBV6-2/TRBV6-3	TRBJ2-6	TGTGCCTGGAGGGGCAGGGGAATTTACTCTGGGGCCAACGTCCTGACTTTC	CAWRGRGIYSGANVLTF
NA	many	TRBV19	TRBJ2-2	TGTGCCAGTAGTATCATCCTACGGGGGGAGCTGTTTTTT	CASSIILRGELFF
NA	many	TRBV6-5	TRBJ1-6	TGTGCCAGCAGCCACGACCCCAGGAGTTCACCCCTCCACTTT	CASSHDPRSSPLHF
NA	few	TRBV12-3/TRBV12-4	TRBJ2-7	TGTGCCAGCAGTTTCGGTTATGGGGAGCAGTACTTC	CASSFGYGEQYF
TRBD1	few	TRBV20-1	TRBJ2-7	TGCAGTGCTAGAGATTTAGTAGGGACAGGGAAATCCTACGAGCAGTACTTC	CSARDLVGTGKSYEQYF
TRBD1	many	TRBV9	TRBJ1-1	TGTGCCAGCAGCCAGAACCTACACGGACAGGCTCAGAAGGCTTTCTTT	CASSQNLHGQAQKAFF
TRBD2	NA	TRBV9	TRBJ2-7	TGTGCCAGCAGCGTAGGGGGGGGAGCGGGAGGTTCCGAGCAGTACTTC	CASSVGGGAGGSEQYF
NA	NA	TRBV7-9	TRBJ2-5	TGTGCCAGCAGCTTGTTATATGGAGGGGTCCTAAATCCTCAAGAGACCCAGTACTTC	CASSLLYGGVLNPQETQYF
NA	NA	TRBV7-8	TRBJ2-5	TGTGCCACCACGGAAGCCGGGACCCAGTACTTC	CATTEAGTQYF
NA	many	TRBV12-3/TRBV12-4	TRBJ2-5	TGTGCCAGCGGGTCGCCAGGGCCAGAGACCCAGTACTTC	CASGSPGPETQYF
NA	NA	TRBV20-1	TRBJ2-1	TGCAGTGCCCCTGGCGGTGGAGATGAGCAGTTCTTC	CSAPGGGDEQFF
NA	NA	TRBV6-6	TRBJ1-2	TGTGCCAGCAGTTACTCGGATGCAGGCTCCTACTATGGCTACACCTTC	CASSYSDAGSYYGYTF
TRBD1	once	TRBV5-1	TRBJ2-2	TGCGCCAGCAGCTTGTCTCGACAGGGCTGGGCCGGGGAGCTGTTTTTT	CASSLSRQGWAGELFF